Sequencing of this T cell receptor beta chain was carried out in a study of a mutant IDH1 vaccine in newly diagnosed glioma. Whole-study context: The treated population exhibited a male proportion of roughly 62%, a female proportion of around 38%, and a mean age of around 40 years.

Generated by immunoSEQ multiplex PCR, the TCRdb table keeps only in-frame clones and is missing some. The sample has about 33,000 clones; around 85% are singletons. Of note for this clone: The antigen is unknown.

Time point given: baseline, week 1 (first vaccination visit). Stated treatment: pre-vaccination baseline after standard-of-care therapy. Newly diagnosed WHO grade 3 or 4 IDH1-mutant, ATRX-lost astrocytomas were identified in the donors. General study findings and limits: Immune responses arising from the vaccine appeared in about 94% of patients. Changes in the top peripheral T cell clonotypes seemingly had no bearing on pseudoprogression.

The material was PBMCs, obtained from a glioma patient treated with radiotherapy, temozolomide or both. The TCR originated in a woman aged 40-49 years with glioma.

This CDR3 reads CASSEGGVSYNEQFF. CDR3 sequence (DNA): TGTGCCAGCAGTGAAGGCGGGGTCTCCTACAATGAGCAGTTCTTC. The rearrangement joins TRBV25-1 to TRBJ2-1; D might be TRBD2 (6 bases). V was shortened by 2 bases and J by 0 bases, with 8 bases between the two germline ends. The CDR3 has 15 residues. Germline V CDR1 and CDR2: MGHDK, SYGVNS.